This TCR beta chain was retrieved from a study of T cells in Graves' hyperthyroidism and ophthalmopathy. Study-level findings and limits: Among thyroid clonotypes expanded above 0.001, most also appeared in blood. Before onset, by a median of approximately 5.9 months, the model predicted ophthalmopathy.

It was RNA transcripts that yielded the amplified TCR beta CDR3 regions. In the first-round RT-PCR of the TCR CDR3, the HTBI primer set was used. TCRdb redid the calling of the multiplex PCR reads with MiXCR, one entry per CDR3 protein. There are about 560,000 distinct CDR3 sequences in the sample; over 15% occur only once, and 15% to 20% lies in the top ten. The sample holds a few counts of this clonotype. Its antigen is unknown. The germline V gene has CDR1 LNHDA and CDR2 SQIVND (reference sequence). V gave up 7 bases and J gave up 6 bases, with 15 bases separating them. The CDR3 sequence is 13 residues long.

This receptor was taken from a woman aged 18-30 years with Graves' hyperthyroidism. The rearrangement uses TRBV19 and TRBJ1-2; maybe TRBD1 (6 bases). The specimen was blood. This CDR3 is CASTLQGIHGYTF. CDR3 in DNA: TGTGCCAGTACTCTACAGGGTATTCATGGCTACACCTTC.